A single sample gave rise to the 30 T cell receptor beta chains below, sequenced in a study of OX40 agonist ivuxolimab in advanced cancers. Assay: immunoSEQ multiplex PCR; the TCRdb copy retains only in-frame clones and omits some. Among around 60,000 clones, around 80% were seen once, and the ten largest hold around 2.1%. The sample here was CD4+ or CD8+ T cells sorted from blood, taken in a trial of the OX40 agonist ivuxolimab. All receptors derive from an adult with an advanced solid tumor such as melanoma, head and neck, liver or kidney cancer.

The chain employs TRBV7-9 and TRBJ1-2, with TRBD1 as a possible D gene (6 bases). With 3 bases removed from V and 8 bases from J, the gap between germline ends came to 16 bases. CDR1 and CDR2 (germline): SEHNR, FQNEAQ (reference sequence). The CDR3 runs to 14 residues. The chain's CDR3 is CASSFRQGSEGYTF. CDR3 DNA sequence: TGTGCCAGCAGCTTTCGGCAGGGGTCGGAAGGCTACACCTTC.

This chain links TRBV9 with TRBJ1-6; possibly TRBD1 for D (6 bases). CDR1 and CDR2 from the germline V gene are SGDLS and YYNGEE. This CDR3 spans 16 amino acids. V lost 0 bases, J lost 7 bases, and 14 bases lay in between. The chain's CDR3 is CASSVDWGQGNSPLHF. CDR3 sequence (DNA): TGTGCCAGCAGCGTAGACTGGGGGCAGGGGAATTCACCCCTCCACTTT.

The rearrangement links TRBV29-1 to TRBJ2-3, with 7 bases identical to TRBD2. The CDR3 runs to 13 residues. Trimming removed 5 bases from V and 0 bases from J; junction bases left unmatched: 2. Germline lookup yields CDR1 SQVTM and CDR2 ANQGSEA. CDR3 region: CSVPGGSTDTQYF. DNA of the CDR3: TGCAGCGTTCCCGGGGGGAGCACAGATACGCAGTATTTT.

The chain joins TRBV10-1 to TRBJ2-1; a weak D match, TRBD2 (5 bases). Germline CDR1 is WNHNN and CDR2 is SYGVQD (reference sequence). V lost 4 bases and J 2 bases, leaving 12 bases between the germline ends. This CDR3 contains 15 residues. The chain's CDR3 is CASSAHYGTYNEQFF. For the CDR3, the DNA is TGCGCCAGCAGTGCCCATTACGGGACCTACAATGAGCAGTTCTTC.

On this clone itself: One end of the junction is discordant with germline, which a read error may explain. The gene calls are TRBV7-7 and TRBJ1-6; D not resolved. The germline gives CDR1 SSHAT, CDR2 FNYEAQ (reference sequence). CDR3 length: 13 amino acids. The CDR3 DNA reads TGTGCTAGCAGCTTAGATCAGGTTTCACCCCTCCACTTT. Its translation is CASSLDQVSPLHF.

CDR3 coding DNA: TGTGCCAGCAGCTCGGCAGGGAAAGTGTCTGGAAACACCATATATTTT. It yields the protein CASSSAGKVSGNTIYF. The chain combines TRBV5-6 with TRBJ1-3; weak D call: TRBD1 (5 bases). The CDR3 has 16 residues. Between the trimmed V and J ends, which lost 3 bases and 1 base, there was a span of 14 bases. Germline values: CDR1 SGHDT, CDR2 YYEEEE.

V usage is TRBV2 and J usage is TRBJ1-3; D not certain. Trimming left V 2 bases short and J 0 bases short, with 5 bases between. The length of the CDR3 is 14 residues. Germline V CDR1 and CDR2: SNHLY, FYNNEI. The CDR3 DNA follows: TGTGCCAGCAGTGAAACGATCTCTGGAAACACCATATATTTT. This translates into CASSETISGNTIYF.

This chain joins TRBV19 and TRBJ2-7, with D tentatively TRBD1 (6 bases). Trimming shortened V by 5 bases and J by 0 bases, and 11 bases separated the two germline ends. The CDR3 has 14 amino acids. The germline gives CDR1 LNHDA, CDR2 SQIVND (reference sequence). The CDR3 reads CASSRQESSYEQYF. The CDR3 nucleotides are TGTGCCAGTAGTCGACAGGAGAGCTCCTACGAGCAGTACTTC. Full variable domain (rest looked up from reference TRBV19 and TRBJ2-7): DGGITQSPKYLFRKEGQNVTLSCEQNLNHDAMYWYRQDPGQGLRLIYYSQIVNDFQKGDIAEGYSVSREKKESFPLTVTSAQKNPTAFYLCASSRQESSYEQYFGPGTRLTVT.

The CDR3 nucleotides read TGCGCCAGCAGCCCGGCCGGGACTAGCGCGGGATACAATGAGCAGTTCTTC. It is translated as CASSPAGTSAGYNEQFF. This sequence joins TRBV5-1 and TRBJ2-1; 10 bases line up with TRBD2. In germline, CDR1 is SGHRS, CDR2 YFSETQ. The CDR3 is 17 amino acids. The junction had 11 bases not matched to a gene; V was cut back by 4 bases and J by 4 bases.

The V gene is TRBV7-2, the J gene TRBJ2-2; a possible D gene is TRBD1 (6 bases). Per the germline V gene, CDR1 is SGHTA and CDR2 is FQGNSA. This CDR3 is 16 amino acids long. The V end lost 5 bases, the J end lost 4 bases, and 17 bases lay between the germline ends. The CDR3 protein is CASSLSRGQRTGELFF. In nucleotides, the CDR3 is TGTGCCAGCAGCCTATCTAGGGGACAACGCACCGGGGAGCTGTTTTTT.

This clone was counted a few times. The gene calls are TRBV2 and TRBJ2-2; D is unresolved. Germline V gives CDR1 SNHLY, CDR2 FYNNEI. CDR3 length equals 16 residues. Deletions cut 5 bases from V and 2 bases from J, with 15 bases between. The CDR3 loop is CASSWDQPSNTGELFF. The DNA for the CDR3 is TGTGCCAGCAGTTGGGATCAGCCATCTAACACCGGGGAGCTGTTTTTT.

The chain links TRBV9 to TRBJ2-3, with D perhaps matching TRBD1 or TRBD2 (5 bases each). Per germline, CDR1 SGDLS and CDR2 YYNGEE. With 0 bases removed from V and 1 base from J, the gap between germline ends came to 12 bases. The CDR3 runs to 16 residues. CDR3 in DNA: TGTGCCAGCAGCGTAGTAAGGGGCGGGCGCACAGATACGCAGTATTTT. Translating it yields CASSVVRGGRTDTQYF. The whole variable domain, filled in from reference TRBV9 and TRBJ2-3, reads DSGVTQTPKHLITATGQRVTLRCSPRSGDLSVYWYQQSLDQGLQFLIQYYNGEERAKGNILERFSAQQFPDLHSELNLSSLELGDSALYFCASSVVRGGRTDTQYFGPGTRLTVL.

The chain recombines TRBV5-1 with TRBJ2-3, with D possibly called TRBD1 or TRBD2 (5 bases each). Germline-derived CDR1 and CDR2 are SGHRS and YFSETQ. CDR3 length: 11 residues. The germline V and J ends were trimmed by 4 bases and 11 bases, with 11 bases remaining between them. CDR3 residues: CASSTGTLQYF. In DNA, the CDR3 is TGCGCCAGCAGCACCGGGACCCTGCAGTATTTT.

The chain combines TRBV30 with TRBJ2-3, with 7 bases that match TRBD1. The CDR3 contains 17 residues. The germline gives CDR1 GTSNPN, CDR2 SVGIG (reference sequence). V shed 0 bases and J 3 bases; nucleotides not matched to a gene: 12. The CDR3 sequence: CAWSVIRGTEGTDTQYF. In DNA form, the CDR3 reads TGTGCCTGGAGTGTCATTCGAGGGACAGAAGGGACAGATACGCAGTATTTT.

The genes are TRBV6-1 and TRBJ1-4; D uncertain. V was shortened by 7 bases and J by 7 bases, with 13 bases between the two germline ends. The CDR3 extends over 13 amino acids. The germline V gene encodes CDR1 MNHNS and CDR2 SASEGT. The CDR3 DNA follows: TGTGCCAGCATCCTGGGTTGGGGTGAAAAACTGTTTTTT. It yields the protein CASILGWGEKLFF.

CDR3 coding DNA: TGCAGTGCTAGCCGGGAGAGCGAGCAGTACTTC. Translation: CSASRESEQYF. This chain joins TRBV20-1 and TRBJ2-7, with a weak D call TRBD2 (6 bases). Germline V CDR1 and CDR2: DFQATT, SNEGSKA (reference sequence). The V end lost 3 bases, the J end lost 6 bases, and 9 bases lay between the germline ends. The length of the CDR3 is 11 residues.

The chain combines TRBV5-6 with TRBJ1-5; no firm D call. Trimming removed 0 bases from V and 2 bases from J, with 3 bases in between. Germline V gene data show CDR1 as SGHDT and CDR2 as YYEEEE. CDR3 length: 13 amino acids. The CDR3 region is CASSLAGNQPQHF. The CDR3 DNA reads TGTGCCAGCAGCTTGGCGGGCAATCAGCCCCAGCATTTT.

The chain is built from TRBV9 and TRBJ2-5; the D gene is possibly TRBD1 (5 bases). Germline V gene data show CDR1 as SGDLS and CDR2 as YYNGEE. The CDR3 has 13 residues. The V and J ends lost 2 bases and 4 bases respectively, with 9 bases between them. The CDR3 bases are TGTGCCAGCAGCGTCAATAGGGGAGAGACCCAGTACTTC. This encodes CASSVNRGETQYF.

The rearrangement joins TRBV7-2 to TRBJ2-3; possibly TRBD2 for D (6 bases). Germline V gene data show CDR1 as SGHTA and CDR2 as FQGNSA. Deletions cut 5 bases from V and 2 bases from J, with 14 bases between. The CDR3 is 15 amino acids. The CDR3 loop is CASSPRGGITDTQYF. CDR3 in DNA: TGTGCCAGCAGCCCGAGGGGCGGGATCACAGATACGCAGTATTTT.

The CDR3 DNA is TGTGCCAGCAGCTTAAACCGACAGGGGCAGTACTTC. This sequence encodes CASSLNRQGQYF. This chain links TRBV7-2 with TRBJ2-5; 8 nucleotides align to TRBD1. CDR3 length equals 12 residues. In germline, CDR1 is SGHTA, CDR2 FQGNSA. J gave up 11 bases and V 2 bases, and 4 bases lay outside the gene matches.

This chain connects TRBV25-1 to TRBJ1-2; 8 bases match TRBD1. The V gene end was trimmed by 10 bases and the J gene end by 1 base; junction bases not matched to a gene: 5. The CDR3 contains 13 residues. In germline, CDR1 is MGHDK, CDR2 SYGVNS. CDR3 region: CATRDRINYGYTF. The CDR3 coding sequence is TGTGCCACCCGGGACAGGATTAACTATGGCTACACCTTC.

The rearrangement joins TRBV28 to TRBJ2-2; either TRBD1 or TRBD2 may supply D (5 bases each). The CDR3 spans 15 residues. Trimming removed 3 bases at V and 4 bases at J, with 12 bases between. Germline-derived CDR1 and CDR2 are MDHEN and SYDVKM. This CDR3 reads CASSLTWGRTGELFF. DNA for the CDR3: TGTGCCAGCAGTTTGACCTGGGGACGCACCGGGGAGCTGTTTTTT.

The V gene is TRBV5-1, the J gene TRBJ1-5; 7 bases match TRBD1. Germline CDR1 and CDR2: SGHRS and YFSETQ. With 0 bases clipped from V and 6 bases from J, the junction kept 0 bases outside the gene matches. The CDR3 sequence is 13 residues long. CDR3 nucleotide sequence: TGCGCCAGCAGCTTGGGACAGGGTCAGCCCCAGCATTTT. Encoded protein: CASSLGQGQPQHF. The full variable domain, completed using reference TRBV5-1 and TRBJ1-5, is KAGVTQTPRYLIKTRGQQVTLSCSPISGHRSVSWYQQTPGQGLQFLFEYFSETQRNKGNFPGRFSGRQFSNSRSEMNVSTLELGDSALYLCASSLGQGQPQHFGDGTRLSIL.

The chain uses TRBV18 and TRBJ1-4; tentative D call: TRBD1 (6 bases). V gave up 3 bases and J gave up 5 bases, with 16 bases separating them. Germline V gene sequence: CDR1 KGHSH, CDR2 LQKENI. This CDR3 region has 16 residues. The DNA for the CDR3 is TGTGCCAGCTCACCCTTACCGGGACACCAGAATGAAAAACTGTTTTTT. Protein: CASSPLPGHQNEKLFF.

This rearrangement joins TRBV6-1 to TRBJ2-7; no clear D gene. The CDR3 runs to 12 residues. The germline CDR1 and CDR2 sequences are MNHNS and SASEGT. The ends were cut back, 7 bases at V and 2 bases at J, with 9 bases in the middle. DNA of the CDR3: TGTGCCAGCAAAAGTACCACCTACGAGCAGTACTTC. Translated, it gives CASKSTTYEQYF.

V gene TRBV11-1 combines with J gene TRBJ2-7; 8 bases map to TRBD1. Looked up from germline, CDR1 is SGHAT and CDR2 is FQDESV (reference sequence). The CDR3 spans 14 residues. The V and J ends lost 5 bases and 1 base, in that order; junction bases with no gene match: 4. CDR3 region: CASSIRTGSYEQYF. In DNA, the CDR3 is TGTGCCAGCAGCATCCGGACAGGGTCCTACGAGCAGTACTTC.

The chain combines TRBV5-1 with TRBJ2-2, with 8 bases fitting TRBD1. Germline-derived CDR1 and CDR2 are SGHRS and YFSETQ. The CDR3 length is 15 residues. V trimming: 0 bases; J trimming: 8 bases; junction bases outside the gene matches: 6. CDR3 bases: TGCGCCAGCAGCTTGGCGACAGGGGCGGCGGGGGAGCTGTTTTTT. It is translated as CASSLATGAAGELFF. Filled out from reference TRBV5-1 and TRBJ2-2, the complete variable domain reads KAGVTQTPRYLIKTRGQQVTLSCSPISGHRSVSWYQQTPGQGLQFLFEYFSETQRNKGNFPGRFSGRQFSNSRSEMNVSTLELGDSALYLCASSLATGAAGELFFGEGSRLTVL.

This clone showed up just a few times. The V gene is TRBV1, the J gene TRBJ2-2; whether TRBD2, the table's D call, matches the DNA was not checked. TRBV1 is a pseudogene locus. The CDR3 loop spans 19 amino acids. The DNA for the CDR3 is TGCACCAGCAGCCAAGGATCGAGACTAGCGGGGGCACACACCGGGGAGCTGTTTTTT. Amino acid sequence: CTSSQGSRLAGAHTGELFF.

The chain recombines TRBV7-2 with TRBJ1-6; D is uncertain. The germline gives CDR1 SGHTA, CDR2 FQGNSA. CDR3 size: 12 residues. V was trimmed by 3 bases and J by 7 bases, leaving 4 bases between them. The CDR3 here is CASSLGNSPLHF. The CDR3 DNA is TGTGCCAGCAGCTTGGGGAATTCACCCCTCCACTTT.

The CDR3 loop is CASSVQGGGNTIYF. In DNA form, the CDR3 reads TGTGCCAGCAGCGTCCAGGGGGGCGGAAACACCATATATTTT. The chain uses TRBV5-4 and TRBJ1-3; 7 bases are shared with TRBD1. This CDR3 is 14 amino acids long. Losses at the gene ends were 4 bases for V and 4 bases for J; bases not matched to a gene: 5. Germline V lookup: CDR1 SGHNT, CDR2 YYREEE (reference sequence). Together with reference TRBV5-4 and TRBJ1-3, the CDR3 gives the full variable domain: ETGVTQSPTHLIKTRGQQVTLRCSSQSGHNTVSWYQQALGQGPQFIFQYYREEENGRGNFPPRFSGLQFPNYSSELNVNALELDDSALYLCASSVQGGGNTIYFGEGSWLTVV.